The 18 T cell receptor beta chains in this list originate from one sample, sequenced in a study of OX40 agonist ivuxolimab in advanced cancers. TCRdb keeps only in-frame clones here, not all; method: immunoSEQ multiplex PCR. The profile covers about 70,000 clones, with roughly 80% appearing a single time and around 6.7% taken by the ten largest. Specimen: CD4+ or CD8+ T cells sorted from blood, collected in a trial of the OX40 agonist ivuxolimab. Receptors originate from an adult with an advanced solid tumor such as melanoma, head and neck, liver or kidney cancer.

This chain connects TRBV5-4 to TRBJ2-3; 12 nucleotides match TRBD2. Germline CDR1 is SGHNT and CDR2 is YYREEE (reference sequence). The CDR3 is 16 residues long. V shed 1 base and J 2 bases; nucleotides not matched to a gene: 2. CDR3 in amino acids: CASSLTSGGSTDTQYF. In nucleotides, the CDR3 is TGTGCCAGCAGCTTGACTAGCGGGGGGTCCACAGATACGCAGTATTTT.

CDR3 amino acids: CASSLGGGQETQYF. The CDR3 DNA follows: TGTGCCAGCAGTTTAGGGGGGGGGCAAGAGACCCAGTACTTC. This sequence joins TRBV28 and TRBJ2-5, with 7 bases matching TRBD2. The length of the CDR3 is 14 residues. After removal of 2 bases from V and 2 bases from J, the junction contained 2 bases not matched to a gene. Germline CDR1 reads MDHEN; CDR2 reads SYDVKM.

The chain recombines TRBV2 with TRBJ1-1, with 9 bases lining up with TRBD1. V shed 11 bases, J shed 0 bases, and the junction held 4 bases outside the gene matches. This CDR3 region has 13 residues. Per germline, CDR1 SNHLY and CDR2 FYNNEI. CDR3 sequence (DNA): TGTGCCGCCGGGACAGGGTTGAACACTGAAGCTTTCTTT. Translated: CAAGTGLNTEAFF.

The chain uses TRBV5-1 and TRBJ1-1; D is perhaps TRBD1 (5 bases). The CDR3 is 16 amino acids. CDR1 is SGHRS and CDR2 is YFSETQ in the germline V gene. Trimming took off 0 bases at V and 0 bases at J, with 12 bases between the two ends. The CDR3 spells CASSLGRGTLNTEAFF. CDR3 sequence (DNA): TGCGCCAGCAGCTTGGGAAGGGGCACTCTGAACACTGAAGCTTTCTTT.

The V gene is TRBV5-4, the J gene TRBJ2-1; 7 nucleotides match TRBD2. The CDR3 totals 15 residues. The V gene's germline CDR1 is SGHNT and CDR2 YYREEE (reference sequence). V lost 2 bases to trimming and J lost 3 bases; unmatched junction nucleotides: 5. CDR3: CASSFAGENYNEQFF. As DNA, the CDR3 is TGTGCCAGCAGCTTCGCGGGGGAGAACTACAATGAGCAGTTCTTC.

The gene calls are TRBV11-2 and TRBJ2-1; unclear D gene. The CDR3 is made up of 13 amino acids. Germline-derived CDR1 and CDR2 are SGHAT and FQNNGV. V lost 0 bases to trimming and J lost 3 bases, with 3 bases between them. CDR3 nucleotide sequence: TGTGCCAGCAGCTTAGACGGCTACAATGAGCAGTTCTTC. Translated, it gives CASSLDGYNEQFF.

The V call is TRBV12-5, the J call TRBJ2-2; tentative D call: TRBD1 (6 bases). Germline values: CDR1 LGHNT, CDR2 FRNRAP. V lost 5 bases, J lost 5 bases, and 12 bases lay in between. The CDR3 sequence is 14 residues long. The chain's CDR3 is CASGTGLGTGELFF. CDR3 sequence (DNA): TGTGCTAGTGGTACAGGGCTGGGAACCGGGGAGCTGTTTTTT.

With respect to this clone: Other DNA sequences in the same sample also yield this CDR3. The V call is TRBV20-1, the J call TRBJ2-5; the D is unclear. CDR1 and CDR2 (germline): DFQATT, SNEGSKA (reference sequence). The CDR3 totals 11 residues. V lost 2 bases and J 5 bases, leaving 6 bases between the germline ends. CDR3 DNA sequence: TGCAGTGCTAGACCGCTTGAGACCCAGTACTTC. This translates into CSARPLETQYF.

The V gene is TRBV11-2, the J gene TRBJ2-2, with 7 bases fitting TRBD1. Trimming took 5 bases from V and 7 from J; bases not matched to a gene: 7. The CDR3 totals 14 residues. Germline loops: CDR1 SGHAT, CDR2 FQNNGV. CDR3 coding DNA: TGTGCCAGCAGCCCAGACAGGGTTAGCGGGGAGCTGTTTTTT. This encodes CASSPDRVSGELFF. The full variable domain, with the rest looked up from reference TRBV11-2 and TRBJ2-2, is EAGVAQSPRYKIIEKRQSVAFWCNPISGHATLYWYQQILGQGPKLLIQFQNNGVVDDSQLPKDRFSAERLKGVDSTLKIQPAKLEDSAVYLCASSPDRVSGELFFGEGSRLTVL.

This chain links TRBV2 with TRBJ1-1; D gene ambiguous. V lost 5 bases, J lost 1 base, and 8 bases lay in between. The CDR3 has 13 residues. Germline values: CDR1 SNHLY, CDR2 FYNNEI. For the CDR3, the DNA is TGTGCCAGCAGTTCGACCGAGAACACTGAAGCTTTCTTT. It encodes CASSSTENTEAFF.

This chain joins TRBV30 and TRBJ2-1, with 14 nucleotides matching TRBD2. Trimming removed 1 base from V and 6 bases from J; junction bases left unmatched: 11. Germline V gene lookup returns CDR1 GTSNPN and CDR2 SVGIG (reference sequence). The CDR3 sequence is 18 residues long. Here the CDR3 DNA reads TGTGCCTGGAGTGCCTCTAGACTAGCGGGAGGGCGTAGCAATGAGCAGTTCTTC. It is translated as CAWSASRLAGGRSNEQFF.

CDR3 coding DNA: TGTGCCAGCAGTTCGGAGGCTTTAGCGCAGTATTTT. The encoded protein is CASSSEALAQYF. The chain recombines TRBV11-2 with TRBJ2-3; TRBD2 is a possible D gene (5 bases). The CDR3 length is 12 residues. Trimming shortened V by 6 bases and J by 10 bases, and 14 bases separated the two germline ends. Germline lookup yields CDR1 SGHAT and CDR2 FQNNGV.

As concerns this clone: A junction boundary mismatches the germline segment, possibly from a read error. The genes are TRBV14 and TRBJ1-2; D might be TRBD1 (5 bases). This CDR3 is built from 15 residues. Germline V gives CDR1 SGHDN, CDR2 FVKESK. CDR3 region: CASSQGVRDAGALAF. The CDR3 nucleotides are TGTGCCAGCAGCCAAGGAGTACGGGACGCTGGAGCGTTGGCCTTC. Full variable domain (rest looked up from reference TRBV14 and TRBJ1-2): EAGVTQFPSHSVIEKGQTVTLRCDPISGHDNLYWYRRVMGKEIKFLLHFVKESKQDESGMPNNRFLAERTGGTYSTLKVQPAELEDSGVYFCASSQGVRDAGALAFGSGTRLTVV.

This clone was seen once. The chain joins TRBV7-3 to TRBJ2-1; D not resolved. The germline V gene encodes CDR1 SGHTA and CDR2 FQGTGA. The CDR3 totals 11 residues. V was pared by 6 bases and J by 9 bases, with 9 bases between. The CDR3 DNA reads TGTGCCAGCAGTCTGGGTGCTGAGCAGTTCTTC. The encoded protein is CASSLGAEQFF.

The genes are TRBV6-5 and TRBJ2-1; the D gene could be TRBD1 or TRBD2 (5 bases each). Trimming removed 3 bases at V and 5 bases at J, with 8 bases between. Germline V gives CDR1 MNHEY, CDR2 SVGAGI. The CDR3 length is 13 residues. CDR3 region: CASSYRGDNEQFF. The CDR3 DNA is TGTGCCAGCAGTTATCGAGGGGACAATGAGCAGTTCTTC.

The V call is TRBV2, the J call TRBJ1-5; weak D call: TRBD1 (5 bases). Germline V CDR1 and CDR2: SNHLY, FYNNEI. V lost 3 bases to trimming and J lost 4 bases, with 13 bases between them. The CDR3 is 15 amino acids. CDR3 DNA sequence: TGTGCCAGCAGTGAGGACATGGCAGGGAATCAGCCCCAGCATTTT. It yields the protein CASSEDMAGNQPQHF.

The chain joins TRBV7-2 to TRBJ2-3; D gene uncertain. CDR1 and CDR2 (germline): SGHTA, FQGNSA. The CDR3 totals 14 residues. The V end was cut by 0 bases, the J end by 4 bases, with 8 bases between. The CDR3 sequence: CASSLAPGADTQYF. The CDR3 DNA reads TGTGCCAGCAGCTTAGCACCCGGCGCAGATACGCAGTATTTT. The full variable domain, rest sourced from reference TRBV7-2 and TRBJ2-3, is GAGVSQSPSNKVTEKGKDVELRCDPISGHTALYWYRQSLGQGLEFLIYFQGNSAPDKSGLPSDRFSAERTGGSVSTLTIQRTQQEDSAVYLCASSLAPGADTQYFGPGTRLTVL.

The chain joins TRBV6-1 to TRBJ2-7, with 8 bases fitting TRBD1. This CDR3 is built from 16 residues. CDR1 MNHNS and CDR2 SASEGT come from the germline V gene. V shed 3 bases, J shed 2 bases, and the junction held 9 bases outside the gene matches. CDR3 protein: CASSDPRGRRTYEQYV. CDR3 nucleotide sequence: TGTGCCAGCAGTGATCCCAGGGGGCGAAGGACCTACGAGCAGTACGTC.